This T cell receptor beta chain derives from a study of shared clonotypes between healthy human individuals. Study outcomes and limitations: Naive subsets tended to show greater estimated richness than memory subsets.

V dropped 3 bases and J dropped 4 bases, with 0 bases sitting between them. CDR3 length: 11 amino acids. Germline V CDR1 and CDR2: ENHRY, SYGVKD. Generated by immunoSEQ multiplex PCR, the TCRdb table keeps only in-frame clones and is missing some. The data contain about 1.5 million clones, approximately 98% of them singletons. With regard to this clone: Its antigen is unknown. This sample includes further DNA sequences coding for the same CDR3.

The sample comprised naive CD4+ T cells sorted from blood. Subset noted: CD45RA+ positively selected. The TCR was taken from a young man in good health. V gene TRBV10-3 combines with J gene TRBJ2-2, with no clear D. The CDR3 nucleotides read TGTGCCATCAGTGACACCGGGGAGCTGTTTTTT. Translation gives CAISDTGELFF.